This record concerns one T cell receptor beta chain sequence. Original processing methods: Amplification with reference gene primers provided the estimates of nucleated cell counts. The method was immunoSEQ multiplex PCR; TCRdb's version includes in-frame clones alone and lacks a portion of them. V and J calls and clone size are those listed in that table; D and trimming were worked out from the DNA. Here the sample spans 360,000 or so clones, roughly nine tenths being singletons. This entry belongs to a study of blood T cell repertoires in COVID-19. Study overall: T cells, B-cell-depleted T cells, or PBMCs provided the cDNA or gDNA that served as material.

Unmatched junction bases numbered 3, after V lost 3 bases and J lost 0 bases. Germline-derived CDR1 and CDR2 are SGDLS and YYNGEE. The CDR3 sequence is 16 residues long. The source material was peripheral blood. This sequence was found in a woman in her fifties or sixties with COVID-19, enrolled during active disease. This chain joins TRBV9 and TRBJ2-4; 10 bases fit TRBD1. The CDR3 reads CASSEWDRGAKNIQYF. Here the CDR3 DNA reads TGTGCCAGCAGCGAATGGGACAGGGGAGCCAAAAACATTCAGTACTTC.